These T cell receptor beta chains were read from a single sample in a study of blood T cells in healthy people across ages. TCRdb passed the 5' RACE reads through MiXCR, listing each CDR3 protein once. The sample shows about 1,400,000 distinct CDR3 sequences, roughly 60% of them seen only once. The sequencing sample was made of blood. The receptors were sampled from a man between 18 and 35 years old in good health. Each CDR3 is given with its conserved first and last residue. D genes are given only for firm matches. Clone size is shown for a subset of rows, as once, few, many or a class of expanded clone.

TRBV7-2	TRBJ2-7	.	.	TGTGCCAGCAGCCACGGACAGCACTCCTACGAGCAGTACTTC	CASSHGQHSYEQYF
TRBV24-1	TRBJ2-1	TRBD1	.	TGTGCCACCAGTGACCCCGACAGGGGCCATGAGCAGTTCTTC	CATSDPDRGHEQFF
TRBV7-9	TRBJ1-2	.	.	TGTGCCAGCAGCTTAGTAACGCATGGCTACACCTTC	CASSLVTHGYTF
TRBV6-2/TRBV6-3	TRBJ2-1	.	.	TGTGCCAGCAGTTTCCAGGGAAACCAATGGTTAAATGAGCAGTTCTTC	CASSFQGNQWLNEQFF
TRBV4-1	TRBJ2-7	.	few	TGCGCCAGCAGCCACCAGGGGTCAGGAACCTACGAGCAGTACTTC	CASSHQGSGTYEQYF
TRBV13	TRBJ2-7	TRBD1	.	TGTGCCAGCAGCTCCTTACAGGGGTACTACGAGCAGTACTTC	CASSSLQGYYEQYF
TRBV7-9	TRBJ2-1	TRBD1	.	TGTGCCAGCAGCGTCGGGACAGCCTCCTACAATGAGCAGTTCTTC	CASSVGTASYNEQFF
TRBV4-3	TRBJ2-1	TRBD2	.	TGCGCCAGCAGCCAAGGGGCTAGCGGGATCTACGAGCAGTTCTTC	CASSQGASGIYEQFF
TRBV4-1	TRBJ2-7	.	.	TGCGCCAGCAGCCAAGAGGCCAGAGGATACGAGCAGTACTTC	CASSQEARGYEQYF
TRBV3-1	TRBJ2-1	.	.	TGTGCCAGCAGCCAAGGGCCAGTCACGCGCAATGAGCAGTTCTTC	CASSQGPVTRNEQFF
TRBV29-1	TRBJ1-1	.	.	TGCAGCGTTGAAGGGGCAGCGGCAATCGGAGCTTTCTTT	CSVEGAAAIGAFF
TRBV18	TRBJ1-1	.	.	TGTGCCAGCTCACTCTCGACAGAAACCCTGGGAATGAACACTGAAGCTTTCTTT	CASSLSTETLGMNTEAFF
TRBV6-2/TRBV6-3	TRBJ1-2	.	few	TGTGCCAGCAGCAACTGGAGTTACTATGGCTACACCTTC	CASSNWSYYGYTF
TRBV7-2	TRBJ2-6	.	few	TGTGCCAGCAGATCAAACGGCCCTGGGGCCAACGTCCTGACTTTC	CASRSNGPGANVLTF
TRBV20-1	TRBJ2-3	.	.	TGCAGTGCCCCCCAGAGCCGAGGTCCTAGCACAGATACGCAGTATTTT	CSAPQSRGPSTDTQYF
TRBV12-3/TRBV12-4	TRBJ2-7	TRBD2	few	TGTGCCAGCAGTACAGGGGGGACTAGCGGATTTTACGAGCAGTACTTC	CASSTGGTSGFYEQYF
TRBV10-3	TRBJ2-7	.	.	TGTGCCATCAGTGAGATCCTCGGAGAGCGAAACTACGAGCAGTACTTC	CAISEILGERNYEQYF
TRBV7-9	TRBJ2-7	.	.	TGTGCCAGCAGCCTCCAGACAGGCCAGGGGGGCCGCGAGCAGTACTTC	CASSLQTGQGGREQYF
TRBV29-1	TRBJ1-4	.	.	TGCAGCGCCGGGGGCAGGGCAACTAATGAAAAACTGTTTTTT	CSAGGRATNEKLFF
TRBV12-5	TRBJ2-3	.	.	TGTGCTAGCGGTTTGGTACGTGGCACTAGCACAGATACGCAGTATTTT	CASGLVRGTSTDTQYF
TRBV3-1	TRBJ2-1	.	.	TGTGCCAGCAGCCAATCAAGCGGAAATGAGCAGTTCTTC	CASSQSSGNEQFF
TRBV7-2	TRBJ1-4	TRBD1	.	TGTGCCAGCAGCTTAGGGACAGGGTATGAAAAACTGTTTTTT	CASSLGTGYEKLFF